The rows below give T cell receptor beta chains drawn from one sample of a study of cytomegalovirus exposure and HLA in healthy donors. Libraries were prepared by immunoSEQ multiplex PCR; TCRdb keeps only in-frame clonotypes and omits some of them. Altogether approximately 220,000 clones are present, approximately 81% being singletons, with the ten largest covering about 3%. Material: PBMCs. The source of these receptors is a man aged 25 to 45 in good health and CMV-seronegative. The CDR3 runs from the conserved cysteine through the conserved F or W. Fields, in order: V gene, J gene, clone size, D gene, CDR3 protein, CDR3 DNA. D genes are given only for firm matches. The listing skips clone size in some rows; elsewhere it reads once, few, many or a size class.

>TRBV28|TRBJ2-1|once|NA
CASSTYRGNEQFF
TGTGCCAGCAGCACTTATAGGGGTAATGAGCAGTTCTTC
>TRBV5-4|TRBJ2-1|NA|NA
CASSPWPRNEQFF
TGTGCCAGCAGCCCTTGGCCCAGGAATGAGCAGTTCTTC
>TRBV28|TRBJ1-5|NA|TRBD1
CASIEQGAQPQHF
TGTGCCAGCATCGAACAGGGGGCCCAGCCCCAGCATTTT
>TRBV28|TRBJ2-7|NA|TRBD2
CASSGGRGSTYEQYF
TGTGCCAGCAGTGGGGGGAGGGGATCAACCTACGAGCAGTACTTC
>TRBV15|TRBJ2-5|once|NA
CATSLQETQYF
TGTGCCACCAGCCTCCAAGAGACCCAGTACTTC
>TRBV7-9|TRBJ2-5|NA|TRBD1
CASSSGTDRETQYF
TGTGCCAGCAGCTCCGGGACAGACCGAGAGACCCAGTACTTC
>TRBV6-5|TRBJ2-7|few|TRBD1
CASKAGQGPYEQYF
TGTGCCAGCAAGGCCGGACAGGGCCCTTACGAGCAGTACTTC
>TRBV28|TRBJ2-3|NA|TRBD2
CASSLLLLAVRPFLDTQYF
TGTGCCAGCAGTTTACTATTACTAGCGGTGAGGCCTTTCCTAGATACGCAGTATTTT
>TRBV5-4|TRBJ1-1|few|NA
CASSLPQGSEAFF
TGTGCCAGCAGTCTTCCACAGGGCTCTGAAGCTTTCTTT
>TRBV28|TRBJ1-2|once|NA
CASSFRARRTGGYTF
TGTGCCAGCAGTTTTCGGGCCCGTCGGACGGGGGGCTACACCTTC
>TRBV5-8|TRBJ1-4|NA|NA
CASNPRLNEKLFF
TGTGCCAGCAACCCTAGGCTTAATGAAAAACTGTTTTTT
>TRBV6-5|TRBJ1-2|NA|NA
CASSYSGGDGYTF
TGTGCCAGCAGTTACTCGGGAGGAGACGGCTACACCTTC
>TRBV28|TRBJ1-6|NA|NA
CASSSRGVAYSPLHF
TGTGCCAGCAGTTCCAGGGGAGTTGCGTATTCACCCCTCCACTTT
>TRBV6-5|TRBJ1-5|NA|TRBD1
CASSSGTGLSNQPQHF
TGTGCCAGCAGTTCGGGGACAGGTTTAAGCAATCAGCCCCAGCATTTT
>TRBV7-2|TRBJ2-1|NA|NA
CASSLTPFREQFF
TGTGCCAGCAGCTTAACCCCCTTCCGGGAGCAGTTCTTC
>TRBV2|TRBJ1-1|few|NA
CASSEKGVGIAEAFF
TGTGCCAGCAGTGAAAAGGGGGTAGGGATAGCTGAAGCTTTCTTT
>TRBV18|TRBJ1-1|NA|NA
CASSPQRGGSLNTEAFF
TGTGCCAGCTCACCACAAAGGGGCGGATCCTTGAACACTGAAGCTTTCTTT
>TRBV18|TRBJ1-1|NA|NA
CASSPSSEMNTEAFF
TGTGCCAGCTCACCCTCGAGCGAAATGAACACTGAAGCTTTCTTT
>TRBV10-2|TRBJ2-7|once|NA
CASSESTTRNRYEQYF
TGCGCCAGCAGTGAGTCGACGACACGGAACAGATACGAGCAGTACTTC
>TRBV28|TRBJ1-6|once|NA
CASSGLTPGGSRSPLHF
TGTGCCAGCAGTGGATTGACCCCTGGAGGGTCTAGATCACCCCTCCACTTT
>TRBV19|TRBJ2-1|NA|TRBD1
CASSLDRGYNEQFF
TGTGCCAGTAGTTTGGACAGGGGATACAATGAGCAGTTCTTC
>TRBV6-1|TRBJ1-4|NA|NA
CASSEGGFEGKLFF
TGTGCCAGCAGTGAAGGAGGGTTTGAAGGAAAACTGTTTTTT
>TRBV2|TRBJ1-1|NA|NA
CASSAEGENTEAFF
TGTGCCAGCAGTGCTGAGGGAGAGAACACTGAAGCTTTCTTT
>TRBV19|TRBJ2-1|NA|NA
CASSTLSEQFF
TGTGCCAGTTCTACTCTGAGTGAGCAGTTCTTC
>TRBV29-1|TRBJ2-7|NA|NA
CSVGYPGTGAYEQYF
TGCAGCGTTGGTTATCCCGGGACGGGGGCCTACGAGCAGTACTTC
>TRBV5-8|TRBJ1-1|NA|NA
CASSRRGGVTEAFF
TGTGCCAGCAGCCGCAGGGGAGGGGTCACTGAAGCTTTCTTT
>TRBV7-9|TRBJ1-1|NA|NA
CASSYTITGKAFF
TGTGCCAGCAGTTATACAATCACAGGGAAAGCTTTCTTT
>TRBV5-1|TRBJ2-7|NA|TRBD2
CASSIYDGGGGEQYF
TGCGCCAGCAGCATCTACGATGGGGGGGGTGGCGAGCAGTACTTC
>TRBV7-8|TRBJ1-5|NA|NA
CASSYQGSQPQHF
TGTGCCAGCAGCTATCAGGGTAGTCAGCCCCAGCATTTT
>TRBV27|TRBJ2-1|NA|TRBD1
CASRPPTGGPYNEQFF
TGTGCCAGCAGACCACCCACAGGGGGCCCTTACAATGAGCAGTTCTTC
>TRBV28|TRBJ1-5|few|NA
CASRRGLNQPQHF
TGTGCCAGCAGGCGGGGGCTCAATCAGCCCCAGCATTTT
>TRBV5-4|TRBJ2-5|NA|TRBD1
CASSLVGRQGQETQYF
TGTGCCAGCAGCTTGGTGGGGCGACAGGGCCAAGAGACCCAGTACTTC
>TRBV5-4|TRBJ2-2|NA|TRBD1
CASSFRTGGGGELFF
TGTGCCAGCAGCTTCCGGACAGGGGGCGGCGGGGAGCTGTTTTTT
>TRBV7-2|TRBJ1-3|NA|TRBD1
CASSPRQGRLAGNTIYF
TGTGCCAGCAGCCCCCGACAGGGGAGGCTGGCGGGAAACACCATATATTTT
>TRBV9|TRBJ1-6|NA|TRBD1
CASSPGQGYNSPLHF
TGTGCCAGCAGCCCGGGACAGGGGTATAATTCACCCCTCCACTTT
>TRBV6-4|TRBJ1-4|once|TRBD1
CASSGGQIPTNEKLFF
TGTGCCAGCAGTGGGGGACAGATACCAACTAATGAAAAACTGTTTTTT
>TRBV15|TRBJ1-1|once|NA
CATSRETGSYTEAFF
TGTGCCACCAGCAGGGAAACAGGGTCTTACACTGAAGCTTTCTTT
>TRBV4-1|TRBJ2-7|NA|TRBD2
CASSRVTSGGTSYEQYF
TGCGCCAGCAGCCGGGTGACTAGCGGGGGAACGTCCTACGAGCAGTACTTC
>TRBV9|TRBJ1-1|NA|NA
CASSGDSSTEAFF
TGTGCCAGCAGCGGCGACAGCAGCACTGAAGCTTTCTTT
>TRBV27|TRBJ2-3|once|TRBD1
CASSRQGPALTDTQYF
TGTGCCAGCAGTCGACAGGGGCCCGCTCTCACAGATACGCAGTATTTT
>TRBV25-1|TRBJ1-2|once|NA
CASSGPLASNYGYTF
TGTGCCAGCAGTGGCCCCCTGGCATCTAACTATGGCTACACCTTC
>TRBV5-1|TRBJ2-1|NA|TRBD1
CASSFTGQGWSNEQFF
TGCGCCAGCAGCTTCACCGGACAGGGGTGGTCCAATGAGCAGTTCTTC
>TRBV2|TRBJ1-2|few|NA
CASSVSGYGYTF
TGTGCCAGCAGTGTGTCAGGATATGGCTACACCTTC
>TRBV5-1|TRBJ1-1|NA|NA
CASSSRNTEAFF
TGCGCCAGCAGCTCCCGGAACACTGAAGCTTTCTTT
>TRBV10-3|TRBJ2-7|NA|TRBD1
CAIRSGTDTSYEQYF
TGTGCCATCAGATCCGGGACAGACACCTCCTACGAGCAGTACTTC
>TRBV5-1|TRBJ2-5|NA|TRBD1
CASRRGLGETQYF
TGCGCCAGCAGGAGGGGGCTCGGAGAGACCCAGTACTTC
>TRBV13|TRBJ2-7|NA|TRBD2
CASSFSGRGGHEQYF
TGTGCCAGCAGCTTTAGTGGGCGGGGGGGCCACGAGCAGTACTTC
>TRBV18|TRBJ1-5|NA|TRBD1
CASSRQGQGANQPQHF
TGTGCCAGCTCACGACAGGGACAGGGGGCTAATCAGCCCCAGCATTTT
>TRBV25-1|TRBJ2-2|NA|NA
CASSPLGTGELFF
TGTGCCAGCAGCCCACTAGGCACCGGGGAGCTGTTTTTT
>TRBV4-2|TRBJ2-3|NA|NA
CASSQDWLAWADTQYF
TGTGCCAGCAGCCAAGATTGGCTAGCTTGGGCAGATACGCAGTATTTT
>TRBV9|TRBJ2-7|NA|NA
CASSAEPGSLEQYF
TGTGCCAGCAGCGCCGAGCCGGGTTCTCTCGAGCAGTACTTC
>TRBV5-8|TRBJ2-3|NA|NA
CASSLALASVGDTQYF
TGTGCCAGCAGCTTAGCACTAGCCTCCGTTGGGGATACGCAGTATTTT
>TRBV7-2|TRBJ2-3|few|NA
CASSLRARGDTQYF
TGTGCCAGCAGCTTAAGGGCCCGGGGAGATACGCAGTATTTT
>TRBV7-6|TRBJ2-7|NA|NA
CASSSTKNGVGKTPYEQYF
TGTGCCAGCAGCTCGACTAAGAACGGGGTGGGGAAAACTCCCTACGAGCAGTACTTC
>TRBV7-2|TRBJ2-7|few|NA
CASSLSLPYEQYF
TGTGCCAGCAGCTTAAGCCTACCCTACGAGCAGTACTTC